One sample yielded the 6 T cell receptor beta chains listed below, sequenced in a study of blood T cell repertoires in COVID-19. Assay: immunoSEQ multiplex PCR; the TCRdb copy retains only in-frame clones and omits some. The sample carries 100,000 to 150,000 clones, approximately 81% recorded once. The sequencing sample was made of peripheral blood. These receptors originate from a man aged 80 or over with COVID-19, enrolled during active disease.

This chain joins TRBV7-2 and TRBJ2-2; D remains unclear. The CDR3 totals 16 residues. Looked up from germline, CDR1 is SGHTA and CDR2 is FQGNSA. V shed 5 bases and J shed 2 bases, with 15 bases lying between them. The chain's CDR3 is CASSHIAGSNTGELFF. The CDR3 region has the DNA TGTGCCAGCAGCCACATCGCCGGTAGCAACACCGGGGAGCTGTTTTTT.

The rearrangement uses TRBV4-3 and TRBJ1-6; 8 bases agree with TRBD1. The CDR3 is made up of 15 amino acids. Trimming cost V 4 bases and J 7 bases; bases outside gene matches: 6. CDR1 and CDR2 from the germline V gene are LGHNA and YSLEER. This chain's CDR3 is CASSPYGTGNSPLHF. CDR3 in DNA: TGCGCCAGCAGCCCGTATGGGACAGGCAATTCACCCCTCCACTTT.

J is TRBJ2-1 and V is TRBV11-3, with D tentatively TRBD1 (5 bases). Germline lookup yields CDR1 SGHNT and CDR2 YENEEA. With 3 bases removed from V and 9 bases from J, the gap between germline ends came to 15 bases. CDR3 length equals 14 residues. CDR3 DNA: TGTGCCAGCAGCTTTTCAGGGAAAGGCAGTGAGCAGTTCTTC. It translates to CASSFSGKGSEQFF.

The rearrangement uses TRBV6-1 and TRBJ1-6; D remains ambiguous. V gave up 1 base and J gave up 5 bases, with 9 bases separating them. Germline values: CDR1 MNHNS, CDR2 SASEGT. The CDR3 is 15 amino acids. The CDR3 is CASSEGLRDNSPLHF. The CDR3 DNA follows: TGTGCCAGCAGTGAAGGGTTGAGGGATAATTCACCCCTCCACTTT.

The V call is TRBV19, the J call TRBJ1-6; tentatively, D is TRBD1 (5 bases). Deletions cut 7 bases from V and 4 bases from J, with 11 bases between. From germline, CDR1 is LNHDA and CDR2 SQIVND (reference sequence). The CDR3 consists of 14 residues. CDR3 nucleotide sequence: TGTGCCAGTAAAGAGCAGGGATATAATTCACCCCTCCACTTT. This sequence encodes CASKEQGYNSPLHF. The full variable domain, rest sourced from reference TRBV19 and TRBJ1-6, is DGGITQSPKYLFRKEGQNVTLSCEQNLNHDAMYWYRQDPGQGLRLIYYSQIVNDFQKGDIAEGYSVSREKKESFPLTVTSAQKNPTAFYLCASKEQGYNSPLHFGNGTRLTVT.

The rearrangement links TRBV18 to TRBJ2-3; the match to TRBD1 covers 8 bases. The CDR3 covers 14 residues. The trim removed 3 bases at V and 4 bases at J, leaving 3 bases unmatched. Germline V gene sequence: CDR1 KGHSH, CDR2 LQKENI. The CDR3 protein is CASSPGQGADTQYF. CDR3 in DNA: TGTGCCAGCTCACCCGGACAGGGAGCAGATACGCAGTATTTT.